The present T cell receptor (beta chain) was sequenced within a study of cytomegalovirus exposure and HLA in healthy donors. Whole-study context: A later analysis reported the 120 validation repertoires used the same platform as the approximately 670 first-cohort repertoires.

The assay was immunoSEQ multiplex PCR, and TCRdb's table has in-frame clones only and misses some. The repertoire holds about 180,000 clones, around 85% seen once, with 15% to 20% in the top ten. V lost 2 bases to trimming and J lost 0 bases; unmatched junction nucleotides: 15. CDR1 is SNHLY and CDR2 is FYNNEI in the germline V gene. This CDR3 region has 22 residues. A note on this clone: What it binds is unknown.

Study-wide results and caveats: Specific recognition of CMV antigens was confirmed in vitro for a few chains (all CMV-associated). That first-cohort TCR clusters tended to co-occur in the roughly 110 validation repertoires was found in a later analysis.

The receptor was derived from a man younger than 35 in good health and CMV-seropositive. The chain recombines TRBV2 with TRBJ2-6; 11 bases are shared with TRBD1. The material sequenced was PBMCs. Here the CDR3 DNA reads TGTGCCAGCAGTGAACAGGACAGGGGGCCCTCGATTTTAAGCTCTGGGGCCAACGTCCTGACTTTC. This codes for CASSEQDRGPSILSSGANVLTF.